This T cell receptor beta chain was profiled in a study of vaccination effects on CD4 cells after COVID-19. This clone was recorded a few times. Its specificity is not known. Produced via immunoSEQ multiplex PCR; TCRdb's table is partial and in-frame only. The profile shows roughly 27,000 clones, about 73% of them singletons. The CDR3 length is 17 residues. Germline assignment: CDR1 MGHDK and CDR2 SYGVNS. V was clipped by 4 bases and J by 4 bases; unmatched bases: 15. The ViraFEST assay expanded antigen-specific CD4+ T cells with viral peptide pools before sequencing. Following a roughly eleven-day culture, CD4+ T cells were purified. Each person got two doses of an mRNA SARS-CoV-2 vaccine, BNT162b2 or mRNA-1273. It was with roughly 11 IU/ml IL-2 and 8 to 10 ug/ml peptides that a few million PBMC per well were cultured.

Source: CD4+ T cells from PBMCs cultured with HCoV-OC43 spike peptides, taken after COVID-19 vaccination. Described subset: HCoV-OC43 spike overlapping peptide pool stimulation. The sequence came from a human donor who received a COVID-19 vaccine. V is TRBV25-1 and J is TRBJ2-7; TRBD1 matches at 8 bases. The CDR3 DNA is TGTGCCAGCAGTGCGGGTCACAAACAGGGGGAATCGTACGAGCAGTACTTC. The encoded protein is CASSAGHKQGESYEQYF.